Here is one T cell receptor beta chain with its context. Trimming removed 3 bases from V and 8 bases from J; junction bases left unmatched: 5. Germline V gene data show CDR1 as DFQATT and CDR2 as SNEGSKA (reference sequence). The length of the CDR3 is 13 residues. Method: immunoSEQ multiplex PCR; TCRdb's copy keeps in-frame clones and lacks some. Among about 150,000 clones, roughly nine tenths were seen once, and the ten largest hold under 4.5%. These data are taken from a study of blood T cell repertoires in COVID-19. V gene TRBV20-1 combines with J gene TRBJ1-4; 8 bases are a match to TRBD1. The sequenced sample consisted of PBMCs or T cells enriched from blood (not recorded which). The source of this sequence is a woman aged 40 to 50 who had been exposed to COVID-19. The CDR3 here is CSASQGAREKLFF. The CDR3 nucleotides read TGCAGTGCTAGTCAGGGGGCGAGGGAAAAACTGTTTTTT.